This TCR beta chain was identified in a study of T cells in localized non-small cell lung cancer (dated by TCRdb to about 2020). In the study overall: T cell repertoires of about 230 early-stage NSCLC patients were analyzed, with tumors being compared against uninvolved tumor-adjacent lungs. A mean age of roughly 66 years was recorded for the NSCLC patients, of whom around 140 were male and around 100 were female. The cohort consisted of approximately 240 treatment-naive NSCLC patients whose localized lung tumors had been resected. General conclusions and limits of the study: Uninvolved tumor-adjacent lung showed the highest T cell clonality, higher than tumor, which suggests more focused antigenic responses in the uninvolved tumor-adjacent lung. Higher T cell density in blood was associated with longer overall survival, whereas higher clonality in adjacent lung was associated with shorter survival. Because of the exploratory design, TCR variables were selected using unadjusted p-values without false-discovery rate correction. Multi-region tumor sequencing was not performed, so intratumor heterogeneity could not be excluded. Of the top 100 tumor clones, a median of approximately 60 were detected in paired uninvolved adjacent lung; 28 were also among that lung's top 100.

TCR beta CDR3 regions were sequenced from DNA using the immunoSEQ Assay. The authors' pipeline ran thus. To compute T cell density, TCR beta template counts were normalized to usable DNA, which was estimated by amplifying housekeeping genes. Using the preseqR package, richness was estimated by extrapolating to 120,000 templates for tissue samples and 400,000 templates for PBMC samples. Clonality was defined by subtracting Pielou's evenness from one. To identify tissue-enriched TCRs, differential abundance testing was run on productive amino-acid clonotypes with a minimum total count of 5 and an alpha of 0.1. Repertoire overlap between compartments was quantified with the Jaccard Index and Morisita Overlap Index. GLIPH grouped TCR beta CDR3s together with public tetramer-defined viral CDR3s, and a viral motif had to include at least three viral sequences and also show V-gene enrichment. TCRdb stores this immuneACCESS table with in-frame sequences only. Part of the clones is absent; in the studies checked, under half of the shortfall reflects unresolved V genes, and no reason is known for the rest. That table is the source of V, J and clone size, and D and trimming were worked out from the DNA. The sample profile shows around 31,000 clones; 80% to 90% of them were found once. 10% of the sample lies in the top ten.

The CDR3 runs 18 residues from the cysteine to the phenylalanine. The read is trimmed to its CDR3 DNA, 54 bases read in frame from base 1. Sequences MNHNS (CDR1) and SASEGT (CDR2) are obtained from the germline V gene. Clipping removes 0 bases from V and 4 bases from J, with 10 as the unmatched junction base count. Concerning this clone itself: Its antigen is not yet known. No per-base quality is available; no much larger clone lies one base away.

At diagnosis, tumor, uninvolved tumor-adjacent lung and peripheral blood were collected and then preserved as a mix of FFPE and fresh-frozen material. For TCR repertoire profiling, blood samples were analyzed as peripheral blood mononuclear cells. This TCR came from a woman between 35 and 70 years old with stage I lung adenocarcinoma. The chain uses TRBV6-1 and TRBJ1-5, and TRBD1 aligns with 9 junction nucleotides. The source was peripheral blood, collected before any cancer treatment. In nucleotide form, the sequence is TGTGCCAGCAGTGAAGCATACGGGACAGGGATTCGGAATCAGCCCCAGCATTTT. This codes for CASSEAYGTGIRNQPQHF.